These 27 T cell receptor beta chains came from one sample sequenced in a study of blood T cell repertoires in COVID-19. Generated by immunoSEQ multiplex PCR, the TCRdb table keeps only in-frame clones and is missing some. The sample gives hundreds of thousands of clones, 87% of which show up once; about 2.1% is in the top ten. The sample taken for sequencing was peripheral blood. These receptor sequences come from a woman between 55 and 75 years old with COVID-19, enrolled during active disease.

The DNA of the CDR3 is TGTGCCAGCAGCTTAGGAGGCTCAGGGGGCTCAGGGCCCCAGCATTTT. This codes for CASSLGGSGGSGPQHF. The rearrangement joins TRBV7-8 to TRBJ1-5; TRBD1 agrees at 8 bases. Germline loops: CDR1 SGHVS, CDR2 FQNEAQ. This CDR3 is 16 amino acids long. Germline trimming cut 1 base from V and 9 bases from J; bases unmatched to any gene: 11.

The V call is TRBV7-6, the J call TRBJ2-7; 9 bases agree with TRBD2. After removal of 1 base from V and 2 bases from J, the junction contained 3 bases not matched to a gene. The CDR3 has 15 residues. Germline assignment: CDR1 SGHVS and CDR2 FNYEAQ. The CDR3 region has the DNA TGTGCCAGCAGCTTAGGCCGCGGGGGGGCCTACGAGCAGTACTTC. It codes for CASSLGRGGAYEQYF.

This chain uses TRBV7-3 with TRBJ1-6; D remains ambiguous. The CDR3 length is 13 residues. Trimming cost V 2 bases and J 11 bases, with 10 bases left between them. From germline, CDR1 is SGHTA and CDR2 FQGTGA. Written as DNA, the CDR3 is TGTGCCAGCAGCTTAGGAGGCCCGACACCCCTCCACTTT. Its translation is CASSLGGPTPLHF.

The chain couples TRBV7-3 to TRBJ2-3; a possible D gene is TRBD1 (6 bases). Trimming took off 3 bases at V and 8 bases at J, with 15 bases between the two ends. CDR3 length: 14 amino acids. CDR1 is SGHTA, CDR2 FQGTGA, per germline. The CDR3 DNA reads as TGTGCCAGCAGCTTTCAGGGGACCGAGGCTACGCAGTATTTT. Amino acid sequence: CASSFQGTEATQYF.

The genes are TRBV24-1 and TRBJ2-5; 9 positions agree with TRBD2. CDR1 KGHDR and CDR2 SFDVKD come from the germline V gene. The V segment lost 9 bases and the J segment 3 bases; nucleotides outside the gene matches: 10. This CDR3 has 15 residues. The CDR3: CATQVGGGGEETQYF. DNA for the CDR3: TGTGCCACCCAAGTGGGCGGCGGGGGGGAAGAGACCCAGTACTTC.

This clone was recorded only once. The rearrangement joins TRBV6-5 to TRBJ1-4; D not certain. Germline-derived CDR1 and CDR2 are MNHEY and SVGAGI. The CDR3 is 14 residues long. With 8 bases removed from V and 7 bases from J, the gap between germline ends came to 17 bases. This CDR3 is CASCNKQAGEKLFF. The CDR3 region has the DNA TGTGCCAGCTGCAATAAGCAGGCTGGTGAAAAACTGTTTTTT.

This chain joins TRBV21-1 and TRBJ2-5; TRBD1, the D gene given by the table, was not confirmed from the DNA. TRBV21-1 is shown as a pseudogene. The CDR3 is 14 amino acids. The CDR3 protein is CASSTRTEKETQYF. CDR3 sequence (DNA): TGTGCCAGCAGCACTAGGACAGAGAAAGAGACCCAGTACTTC.

The rearrangement uses TRBV5-1 and TRBJ1-1; TRBD1 might be the D (5 bases). Germline V gene lookup returns CDR1 SGHRS and CDR2 YFSETQ. CDR3 length: 14 residues. The V and J ends lost 4 bases and 1 base respectively, with 11 bases between them. This CDR3 reads CASSRGGENTEAFF. DNA of the CDR3: TGCGCCAGCAGCCGGGGAGGGGAGAACACTGAAGCTTTCTTT.

The chain is built from TRBV7-9 and TRBJ1-5; no clear D. There are 15 residues in the CDR3. Germline V gives CDR1 SEHNR, CDR2 FQNEAQ (reference sequence). V gave up 5 bases and J gave up 2 bases, with 13 bases separating them. DNA of the CDR3: TGTGCCAGCAGCCCCCTCGGGGAGGGCAATCAGCCCCAGCATTTT. Amino acid sequence: CASSPLGEGNQPQHF.

The chain couples TRBV2 to TRBJ2-5; no reliable D call. V lost 6 bases and J 2 bases, leaving 4 bases between the germline ends. Germline CDR1 reads SNHLY; CDR2 reads FYNNEI. The CDR3 runs 11 residues. CDR3 nucleotide sequence: TGTGCCAGCAGGCTACAAGAGACCCAGTACTTC. Amino acid sequence: CASRLQETQYF.

The chain carries TRBV6-5 and TRBJ2-5; D gene uncertain. V was trimmed by 6 bases and J by 2 bases, leaving 10 bases between them. Germline-derived CDR1 and CDR2 are MNHEY and SVGAGI. CDR3 length: 13 amino acids. As DNA, the CDR3 is TGTGCCAGCAGGATGCCGGTTCAAGAGACCCAGTACTTC. Translated, it gives CASRMPVQETQYF.

This chain connects TRBV19 to TRBJ1-1; D is possibly TRBD1 (6 bases). Germline V gene lookup returns CDR1 LNHDA and CDR2 SQIVND (reference sequence). This CDR3 is 14 amino acids long. V was clipped by 8 bases and J by 0 bases, with 13 bases between them. The CDR3 bases are TGTGCCAGTCAGGGGTCCCTCCTGAACACTGAAGCTTTCTTT. Translated, it gives CASQGSLLNTEAFF.

The chain combines TRBV6-4 with TRBJ1-5; TRBD1 is a possible D gene (5 bases). Trimming cost V 2 bases and J 0 bases, with 14 bases left between them. The CDR3 spans 17 residues. The germline CDR1 and CDR2 sequences are MRHNA and SNTAGT. CDR3 DNA sequence: TGTGCCAGCAGTGACGGCCGCCGACAGTATAGCAATCAGCCCCAGCATTTT. The encoded protein is CASSDGRRQYSNQPQHF.

This clone was found once. The rearrangement links TRBV28 to TRBJ2-3; 9 positions match TRBD2. The V and J ends lost 7 bases and 5 bases, in that order; junction bases with no gene match: 10. Germline V lookup: CDR1 MDHEN, CDR2 SYDVKM. The CDR3 sequence is 15 residues long. The CDR3 here is CASNPPRGGRDTQYF. In nucleotides, the CDR3 is TGTGCCAGCAACCCTCCGCGGGGGGGCAGAGATACGCAGTATTTT.

The chain links TRBV29-1 to TRBJ2-1, with 8 bases aligning to TRBD1. CDR1 and CDR2 (germline): SQVTM, ANQGSEA. CDR3 length equals 12 residues. DNA of the CDR3: TGCAGTCAGGGGGCTGGCTACAATGAGCAGTTCTTC. It yields the protein CSQGAGYNEQFF.

The V call is TRBV6-5, the J call TRBJ1-1; 9 bases align to TRBD1. The V segment lost 6 bases and the J segment 1 base; nucleotides outside the gene matches: 6. The CDR3 is 15 residues long. Germline loops: CDR1 MNHEY, CDR2 SVGAGI. CDR3 nucleotides: TGTGCCAGCAGACTTGGGACAGGGAGGAACACTGAAGCTTTCTTT. Its translation is CASRLGTGRNTEAFF.

The chain employs TRBV7-9 and TRBJ1-1, with a weak D call TRBD1 (5 bases). This CDR3 spans 16 amino acids. CDR1 is SEHNR, CDR2 FQNEAQ, per germline (reference sequence). The V gene lost 7 bases and the J gene lost 2 bases, with 20 bases spanning the gap. The CDR3 loop is CASTPGVAGSNTEAFF. CDR3 DNA sequence: TGTGCCAGCACTCCGGGGGTGGCAGGGAGTAACACTGAAGCTTTCTTT.

This chain links TRBV11-2 with TRBJ2-1, with 8 positions matching TRBD2. Germline CDR1 reads SGHAT; CDR2 reads FQNNGV. The length of the CDR3 is 18 residues. The V segment lost 1 base and the J segment 2 bases; nucleotides outside the gene matches: 10. CDR3 sequence (DNA): TGTGCCAGCAGCTTAGGTGCTCTAGCGGGTGTTGCCTACAATGAGCAGTTCTTC. Its translation is CASSLGALAGVAYNEQFF.

V gene TRBV6-6 combines with J gene TRBJ2-2; 8 bases map to TRBD2. Trimming removed 8 bases from V and 6 bases from J; junction bases left unmatched: 2. Germline lookup yields CDR1 MNHNY and CDR2 SVGAGI (reference sequence). CDR3 length equals 12 residues. As DNA, the CDR3 is TGTGCCAGCGCGGGGGGTGCCGGGGAGCTGTTTTTT. As protein: CASAGGAGELFF.

The V call is TRBV6-5, the J call TRBJ1-3, with TRBD1 matching over 7 bases. This CDR3 contains 13 residues. From germline, CDR1 is MNHEY and CDR2 SVGAGI. After removal of 8 bases from V and 7 bases from J, the junction contained 8 bases not matched to a gene. The CDR3: CASLTPGGNTIYF. CDR3 coding DNA: TGTGCCAGCTTGACACCAGGGGGGAACACCATATATTTT.

This chain uses TRBV28 with TRBJ2-7; a weak D match, TRBD1 (5 bases). The CDR3 extends over 11 amino acids. Germline values: CDR1 MDHEN, CDR2 SYDVKM. Trimming removed 5 bases at V and 4 bases at J, with 6 bases between. This chain's CDR3 is CASSQGYEQYF. The CDR3 DNA sequence: TGTGCCAGCAGTCAGGGATACGAGCAGTACTTC.

This chain links TRBV11-2 with TRBJ1-2; D call uncertain. This CDR3 comprises 13 residues. Trimming stripped 1 base from V and 3 bases from J, with 6 bases between. Germline V CDR1 and CDR2: SGHAT, FQNNGV. CDR3 nucleotide sequence: TGTGCCAGCAGCTTAGTTCCCGACTATGGCTACACCTTC. Its protein product is CASSLVPDYGYTF.

V usage is TRBV7-9 and J usage is TRBJ1-3; D is undetermined. V shed 5 bases and J shed 1 base, with 15 bases lying between them. The CDR3 covers 16 residues. Looked up from germline, CDR1 is SEHNR and CDR2 is FQNEAQ (reference sequence). CDR3 DNA: TGTGCCAGCAGCCCTAGTGGAGTACGGTCTGGAAACACCATATATTTT. Protein sequence: CASSPSGVRSGNTIYF.

The rearrangement links TRBV3-1 (or the pseudogene TRBV3-2) to TRBJ1-1; the match to TRBD1 covers 7 bases. CDR1 LGHDT and CDR2 YNNKEL come from the germline V gene (reference sequence). After removal of 2 bases from V and 6 bases from J, the junction contained 6 bases not matched to a gene. There are 14 residues in the CDR3. CDR3 bases: TGTGCCAGCAGCCAAAAACAGGGGAAGGCTGAAGCTTTCTTT. It codes for CASSQKQGKAEAFF.

The J gene is TRBJ2-2, the V gene TRBV11-2; maybe TRBD1 (6 bases). Germline CDR1 and CDR2: SGHAT and FQNNGV. This CDR3 region has 16 residues. Trimming shortened V by 5 bases and J by 2 bases, and 15 bases separated the two germline ends. CDR3 region: CASSDPRTVNTGELFF. CDR3 coding DNA: TGTGCCAGCAGCGACCCCCGGACAGTAAACACCGGGGAGCTGTTTTTT.

The chain combines TRBV6-5 with TRBJ2-3, with TRBD1 matching over 9 bases. The V gene's germline CDR1 is MNHEY and CDR2 SVGAGI. The CDR3 length is 14 residues. The junction had 5 bases not matched to a gene; V was cut back by 5 bases and J by 5 bases. CDR3 residues: CASSPGQGVDTQYF. The CDR3 nucleotides are TGTGCCAGCAGTCCGGGACAGGGAGTAGATACGCAGTATTTT.

There are a few counts of this clone. The chain has TRBV9 and TRBJ2-5; tentative D call: TRBD2 (5 bases). The CDR3 is 15 residues long. Trimming left V 2 bases short and J 7 bases short, with 18 bases between. Germline values: CDR1 SGDLS, CDR2 YYNGEE. CDR3 in amino acids: CASSVDGVPSGTQYF. The CDR3 DNA reads TGTGCCAGCAGCGTTGACGGGGTCCCTTCGGGGACCCAGTACTTC.